Each of the 15 T cell receptor beta chains below was sequenced from the same sample in a study of blood T cell repertoires in COVID-19. Only in-frame clones appear in the TCRdb table, and some are missing; sequencing was by immunoSEQ multiplex PCR. The profile shows about 400,000 clones, 70% to 90% of them singletons. Sample: PBMCs or T cells enriched from blood (not recorded which). Source of these receptors: a woman aged 18-29 years with acute COVID-19.

The chain is built from TRBV2 and TRBJ2-3; D uncertain. Germline V lookup: CDR1 SNHLY, CDR2 FYNNEI. The CDR3 length is 13 residues. V lost 0 bases to trimming and J lost 10 bases, with 11 bases between them. The DNA for the CDR3 is TGTGCCAGCAGTGAAGCACCTAGAATAGCGCAGTATTTT. This encodes CASSEAPRIAQYF.

The rearrangement links TRBV5-4 to TRBJ2-5; 10 bases align to TRBD1. The CDR3 has 13 residues. Losses at the gene ends were 5 bases for V and 4 bases for J; bases not matched to a gene: 2. Germline V gene data show CDR1 as SGHNT and CDR2 as YYREEE (reference sequence). CDR3 DNA sequence: TGTGCCAGCAGTTGGGACAGGGGAGAGACCCAGTACTTC. This encodes CASSWDRGETQYF.

V gene TRBV7-9 combines with J gene TRBJ1-2; 7 positions match TRBD1. Germline V lookup: CDR1 SEHNR, CDR2 FQNEAQ (reference sequence). Unmatched junction bases numbered 7, after V lost 5 bases and J lost 10 bases. CDR3 size: 12 residues. The CDR3: CASSLRGQPYTF. DNA of the CDR3: TGTGCCAGCAGCCTACGGGGACAGCCCTACACCTTC. Complete variable domain (other parts from reference TRBV7-9 and TRBJ1-2): DTGVSQNPRHKITKRGQNVTFRCDPISEHNRLYWYRQTLGQGPEFLTYFQNEAQLEKSRLLSDRFSAERPKGSFSTLEIQRTEQGDSAMYLCASSLRGQPYTFGSGTRLTVV.

The chain couples TRBV7-2 to TRBJ2-6; D call uncertain. This CDR3 region has 13 residues. Germline values: CDR1 SGHTA, CDR2 FQGNSA. The V end lost 8 bases, the J end lost 3 bases, and 8 bases lay between the germline ends. CDR3 amino acids: CASGPSGANVLTF. The CDR3 coding sequence is TGTGCCAGCGGCCCTAGTGGGGCCAACGTCCTGACTTTC.

This rearrangement joins TRBV4-1 to TRBJ1-3; D is ambiguous. The CDR3 length is 13 residues. V lost 4 bases and J 1 base, leaving 5 bases between the germline ends. Germline loops: CDR1 MGHRA, CDR2 YSYEKL. The chain's CDR3 is CASSRESGNTIYF. CDR3 DNA: TGCGCCAGCAGCCGGGAGTCTGGAAACACCATATATTTT.

The chain joins TRBV2 to TRBJ1-1; TRBD1 might be the D (5 bases). Germline lookup yields CDR1 SNHLY and CDR2 FYNNEI. The CDR3 has 13 residues. V lost 5 bases and J 1 base, leaving 8 bases between the germline ends. The CDR3 reads CASSQGGNTEAFF. CDR3 nucleotide sequence: TGTGCCAGCAGTCAGGGTGGGAACACTGAAGCTTTCTTT.

This rearrangement joins TRBV29-1 to TRBJ2-7; D gene ambiguous. Germline-derived CDR1 and CDR2 are SQVTM and ANQGSEA. Trimming pared 7 bases from V and 0 bases from J, leaving 13 bases between. The CDR3 consists of 13 residues. CDR3 sequence reads: CSAKSQSSYEQYF. The CDR3 DNA reads as TGCAGCGCCAAGTCACAGAGCTCCTACGAGCAGTACTTC.

The chain uses TRBV3-1 (or the pseudogene TRBV3-2) and TRBJ1-3; perhaps TRBD1 as D (5 bases). Looked up from germline, CDR1 is LGHDT and CDR2 is YNNKEL (reference sequence). The CDR3 totals 16 residues. V shed 0 bases and J shed 2 bases, with 11 bases lying between them. CDR3 protein: CASSQEGQGPGNTIYF. The CDR3 DNA reads as TGTGCCAGCAGCCAAGAGGGGCAGGGTCCTGGAAACACCATATATTTT.

V usage is TRBV10-1 and J usage is TRBJ1-5; D gene unclear. The CDR3 consists of 13 residues. Trimming took off 4 bases at V and 5 bases at J, with 9 bases between the two ends. CDR1 is WNHNN and CDR2 is SYGVQD in the germline V gene (reference sequence). The CDR3 coding sequence is TGCGCCAGCAGTGCGGTGTTGGATCAGCCCCAGCATTTT. The encoded protein is CASSAVLDQPQHF.

The CDR3 bases are TGTGCCAGCAGCTCAGACAGGGGGGTGAACACCGGGGAGCTGTTTTTT. Its translation is CASSSDRGVNTGELFF. The gene calls are TRBV5-8 and TRBJ2-2; 9 positions agree with TRBD1. The trim removed 3 bases at V and 1 base at J, leaving 4 bases unmatched. The CDR3 has 16 amino acids. The germline CDR1 and CDR2 sequences are SGHTS and YDEGEE.

The CDR3, as DNA: TGTGCCAGCAGCTTAGTCGCAGGGGCAAATCAGCCCCAGCATTTT. It translates to CASSLVAGANQPQHF. The rearrangement joins TRBV11-2 to TRBJ1-5; D might be TRBD1 (6 bases). V gave up 1 base and J gave up 4 bases, with 11 bases separating them. CDR1 and CDR2 from the germline V gene are SGHAT and FQNNGV. The CDR3 spans 15 residues.

The chain is built from TRBV28 and TRBJ1-2; D uncertain. The length of the CDR3 is 12 residues. With 2 bases removed from V and 8 bases from J, the gap between germline ends came to 9 bases. The germline V gene encodes CDR1 MDHEN and CDR2 SYDVKM. CDR3 coding DNA: TGTGCCAGCAGTTTACCGGGAATAGGCTACACCTTC. Encoded protein: CASSLPGIGYTF.

V usage is TRBV25-1 and J usage is TRBJ2-4; 8 nucleotides align to TRBD1. The CDR3 length is 14 residues. Germline V gene data show CDR1 as MGHDK and CDR2 as SYGVNS. V was pared by 9 bases and J by 0 bases, with 4 bases of the junction left unmatched. The CDR3 loop reads CASQGALAKNIQYF. CDR3 nucleotide sequence: TGTGCCAGTCAGGGGGCTCTAGCCAAAAACATTCAGTACTTC.

This clone was recorded only once. The V gene is TRBV5-5, the J gene TRBJ1-1; 8 nucleotides agree with TRBD1. The CDR3 loop spans 16 amino acids. Germline CDR1 SGHKS, CDR2 YYEKEE (reference sequence). V was clipped by 2 bases and J by 1 base; unmatched bases: 7. This CDR3 reads CASSLGMGTGNTEAFF. The CDR3 DNA reads TGTGCCAGCAGCTTAGGAATGGGGACAGGGAACACTGAAGCTTTCTTT.

The rearrangement uses TRBV11-2 and TRBJ1-2; 8 bases are a match to TRBD1. The CDR3 extends over 14 amino acids. The V gene's germline CDR1 is SGHAT and CDR2 FQNNGV. V lost 0 bases to trimming and J lost 7 bases; unmatched junction nucleotides: 4. CDR3 coding DNA: TGTGCCAGCAGCTTAGAAGGACAGGGTTTTGGCTACACCTTC. As protein: CASSLEGQGFGYTF.